The TCR beta chain under discussion was sequenced for a study of Ad26.COV2.S vaccination and SARS-CoV-2 variants (dated by TCRdb to the early 2020s). General notes on the study: Donors in the vaccine arm were drawn from COV1001, a phase I-IIa trial of Ad26.COV2.S in healthy adults that was multicentre, randomized, double-blind and placebo-controlled. Ad26.COV2.S was administered intramuscularly at 5 x 10^10 or 1 x 10^11 viral particles, either as a single shot or as two shots given 56 days apart. The specificity and breadth of SARS-CoV-2-reactive T cell receptors after Ad26.COV2.S vaccination were assessed by TCRbeta repertoire sequencing. The TCR-sequenced set comprised approximately 32 samples: approximately 19 Ad26.COV2.S vaccine recipients, 5 placebo recipients and 8 SARS-CoV-2 convalescent individuals. Trial participants were randomized into five groups of five, in which low-dose or high-dose Ad26.COV2.S was given once or twice, or placebo was given on both occasions. Investigators did not know the trial group allocation while performing experiments and assessing outcomes. Broader findings and caveats from the paper: Comparing responses between vaccine doses or regimens was not something the study was powered to do. Vaccine and placebo recipients had similar non-spike TCR breadth, a finding consistent with the vaccine containing only spike. The authors noted that the TCR breadth and depth analyses may have underestimated total T cell responses. After vaccination, spike-specific CD8+ and CD4+ T cell responses were reported to show substantial breadth. Compared with placebo recipients, Ad26.COV2.S recipients showed higher spike-specific TCR breadth (P = 0.0014).

Explained via the paper, the treatment or condition label denotes: 15 to 20 received Ad26.COV2.S at low or high dose, single or two shots; 5 received placebo; per-sample allocation not given. For vaccine and placebo recipients, repertoires were sequenced using samples collected on day 63 after the first injection. Cohort 1b enrolled 25 or so adults aged 18-55 years at a single site in Boston, USA, between 29 July and 7 August 2020. As a vaccine, Ad26.COV2.S was a replication-incompetent adenovirus type 26 vector that expressed a prefusion-stabilized SARS-CoV-2 spike protein derived from the original Wuhan strain. Germline trimming: 4 bases from V, 3 bases from J; junction bases outside gene matches: 2. Via the germline V gene, CDR1 is KGHSH and CDR2 LQKENI. There are 14 amino acids in the CDR3, from cysteine to phenylalanine inclusive. The sequence is cut down to CDR3 DNA, 42 bases in frame from base 1.

TCRbeta CDR3 regions were sequenced with the immunoSEQ Assay. After extraction, genomic DNA underwent amplification by bias-controlled multiplex PCR, followed by high-throughput sequencing. Turning to the authors' computational methods: To quantify the absolute abundance of each unique TCRbeta CDR3 region, sequences were collapsed and filtered. T cell fraction was estimated by normalizing TCRbeta template counts to usable DNA, which was measured by amplifying reference genes present in all nucleated cells. Repertoire TCRs were annotated as SARS-CoV-2-specific when V gene, CDR3 amino acid sequence and J gene were exactly matched to a known reactive TCR set. The reference SARS-CoV-2 TCR set was derived from MIRA and filtered for enrichment in COVID-19-positive ImmuneCODE repertoires, a step that removed public or cross-reactive TCRs. Drawing on the MIRA antigens, annotated TCRs were analysed further at the level of specific ORF or position within ORF. Breadth was defined as the number of annotated unique rearrangements divided by the total number of unique productive rearrangements, and depth was defined as the summed frequency of the annotated unique rearrangements. Two-sided Wilcoxon rank-sum tests were used to compare TCR breadth between groups. TCRdb carries this immuneACCESS record with in-frame sequences only. Its versions omit some clonotypes, under half of them owing to an unresolved V gene in the studies checked, with the rest unexplained. The DNA gave D and trimming, while V, J and clone size come from that table. The sample data list 380,000 or so clones, and 86% of these were observed just once. Clones ranked in the top ten supply roughly 10% of the sample.

To note about this clone: What antigen it recognizes has not been identified. Base qualities are not provided; no much larger clone lies one nucleotide away.

The sequences come from peripheral blood, collected in a trial of Ad26.COV2.S vaccine versus placebo. This clonotype was obtained from a person aged 18-65 years who received the Ad26.COV2.S COVID-19 vaccine or a placebo. Here the chain combines TRBV18 and TRBJ2-3, with 9 central nucleotides matching TRBD1. The CDR3 is CASSRGQGTDTQYF. The nucleotide sequence is given as TGTGCCAGCTCACGCGGACAGGGGACAGATACGCAGTATTTT. The entire variable domain, with the stretches around the CDR3 drawn from the reference TRBV18 and TRBJ2-3 proteins, is NAGVMQNPRHLVRRRGQEARLRCSPMKGHSHVYWYRQLPEEGLKFMVYLQKENIIDESGMPKERFSAEFPKEGPSILRIQQVVRGDSAAYFCASSRGQGTDTQYFGPGTRLTVL.